This T cell receptor beta chain derives from a study of monozygotic twins with inflammatory bowel disease. UMIs were attached via template switching, each with a 6-nucleotide sample barcode. TCRdb re-called the 5' RACE reads and catalogs CDR3 proteins one per entry, DNA excluded. Its clone listing holds about 420,000 distinct CDR3 sequences. The germline CDR1 and CDR2 sequences are KGHSH and LQKENI. CDR3 length: 17 amino acids. V usage is TRBV18 and J usage is TRBJ2-5. Sequenced sample: blood. The source is a human donor with ulcerative colitis or Crohn's disease, or a healthy co-twin of an affected twin (not recorded which). CDR3 sequence: CASSPPFRSGGQETQYF.